This TCR beta chain appears in the sequencing data of a study of regulatory T cells in long-lasting Graves disease. Time point meaning: newly diagnosed GD, antithyroid drugs for less than 3 months. With RNA extracted from PBMCs as input, the TCR library was made. Into tubes containing EDTA, roughly 8.8 milliliters of peripheral blood were drawn. Study-wide results and caveats: The small sample size may have reduced accuracy. Relative to newly diagnosed Graves' patients, persistent ones had lower TCR diversity.

This clonotype has ten or more counts. Its matching antigen is unknown. CDR1 is MNHNS and CDR2 is SASEGT in the germline V gene. With 3 bases clipped from V and 3 bases from J, the junction kept 6 bases outside the gene matches. There are 16 residues in the CDR3. Assembly of TCR beta libraries relied on iRepertoire HTBI primers together with Arm-PCR of CDR3 regions. TCRdb fed the multiplex PCR reads into MiXCR, producing one record per CDR3 protein. The table includes approximately 390,000 distinct CDR3 sequences, around 15% detected once. This sample was shared with a second study, whose subject was T cells in Graves' hyperthyroidism and ophthalmopathy. That work contributes: Newly diagnosed hyperthyroidism, duration under 2 months, in patients aged 18 to 65.

The clonotype originates from a woman aged 18-30 years with Graves disease. The J gene is TRBJ1-5, the V gene TRBV6-1; TRBD1 aligns across 9 bases. This sample comprised peripheral blood mononuclear cells (PBMCs), obtained at new diagnosis, from a patient treated with antithyroid drugs. DNA for the CDR3: TGTGCCAGCAGTGAGGGACAGGGTTTTGACAATCAGCCCCAGCATTTT. Residues: CASSEGQGFDNQPQHF.